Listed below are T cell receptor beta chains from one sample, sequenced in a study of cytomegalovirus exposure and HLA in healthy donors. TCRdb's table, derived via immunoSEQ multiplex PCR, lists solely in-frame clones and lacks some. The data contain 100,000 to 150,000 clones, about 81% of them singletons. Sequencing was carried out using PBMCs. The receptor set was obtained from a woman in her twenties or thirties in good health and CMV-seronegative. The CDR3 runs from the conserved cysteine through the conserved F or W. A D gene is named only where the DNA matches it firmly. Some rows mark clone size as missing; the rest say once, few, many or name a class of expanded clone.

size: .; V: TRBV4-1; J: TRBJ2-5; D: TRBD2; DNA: TGCGCCAGCAGCCTGACTAGCGGGGAGACCCAGTACTTC; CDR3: CASSLTSGETQYF
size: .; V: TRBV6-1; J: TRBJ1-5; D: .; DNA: TGTGCCAGCAGTGTATCACAGGTTAGCAATCAGCCCCAGCATTTT; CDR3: CASSVSQVSNQPQHF
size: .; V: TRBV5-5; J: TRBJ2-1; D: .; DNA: TGTGCCAGCAGCTTGGGTGGGAGCAGGAAAAATGAGCAGTTCTTC; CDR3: CASSLGGSRKNEQFF
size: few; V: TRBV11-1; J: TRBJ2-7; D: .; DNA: TGTGCCAGCAGCCCTAGACTAGATACCTTCGAGCAGTACTTC; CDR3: CASSPRLDTFEQYF
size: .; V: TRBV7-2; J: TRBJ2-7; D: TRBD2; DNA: TGTGCCAGCAGCTTATTACGGGATAGCGGGGCGGGTTACGAGCAGTACTTC; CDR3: CASSLLRDSGAGYEQYF
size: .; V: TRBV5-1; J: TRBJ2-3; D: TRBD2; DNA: TGCGCCAGCAGCTCGGGACTAGCGGGAGGATTCACAGATACGCAGTATTTT; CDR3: CASSSGLAGGFTDTQYF
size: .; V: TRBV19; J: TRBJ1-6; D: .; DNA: TGTGCCAGTAGTGCAACAGGTTTTGGCGATTCACCCCTCCACTTT; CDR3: CASSATGFGDSPLHF
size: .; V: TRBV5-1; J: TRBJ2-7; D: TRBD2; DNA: TGCGCCAGCAGCTTGTTGTCCCGGGGACTAGCGGGGAGCTCCTACGAGCAGTACTTC; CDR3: CASSLLSRGLAGSSYEQYF
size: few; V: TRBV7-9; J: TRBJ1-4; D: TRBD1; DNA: TGTGCCAGCAGCCTCCAGGGGGGTGTCAGTAATGAAAAACTGTTTTTT; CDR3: CASSLQGGVSNEKLFF
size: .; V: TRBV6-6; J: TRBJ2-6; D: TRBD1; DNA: TGTGCCAGCAGTCACACAGGGGTCTCTGGGGCCAACGTCCTGACTTTC; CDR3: CASSHTGVSGANVLTF
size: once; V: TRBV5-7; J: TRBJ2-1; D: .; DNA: TGTGCCAGCAGCTTCTTGGTATCTCGGGAGCAGTTCTTC; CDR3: CASSFLVSREQFF
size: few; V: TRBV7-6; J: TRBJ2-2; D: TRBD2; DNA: TGTGCCAGCAGCCCCCGGTTACTGGGGACTAGCGCTTACACCGGGGAGCTGTTTTTT; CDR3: CASSPRLLGTSAYTGELFF
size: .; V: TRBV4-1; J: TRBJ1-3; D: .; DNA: TGCGCCAGCAGCCAAGAAGAACCAGGGCCTGGAAACACCATATATTTT; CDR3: CASSQEEPGPGNTIYF
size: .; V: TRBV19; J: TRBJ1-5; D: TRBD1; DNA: TGTGCCAGTACCCACAGACAGGGCGGGGGCAATCAGCCCCAGCATTTT; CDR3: CASTHRQGGGNQPQHF
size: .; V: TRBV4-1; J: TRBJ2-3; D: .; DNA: TGCGCCAGCAGCCAAGTGGGGGCGCCGTCAGATACGCAGTATTTT; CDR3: CASSQVGAPSDTQYF
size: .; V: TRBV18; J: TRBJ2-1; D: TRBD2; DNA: TGTGCCAGCTCACCCTCGCTAGCGGGGAAATTGGAAGAGCAGTTCTTC; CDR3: CASSPSLAGKLEEQFF
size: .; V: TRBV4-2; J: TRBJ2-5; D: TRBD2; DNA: TGTGCCAGCAGCCAAGGGAACAGCCCGGGGGGGCATCAAGAGACCCAGTACTTC; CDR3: CASSQGNSPGGHQETQYF
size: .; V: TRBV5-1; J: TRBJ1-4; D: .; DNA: TGCGCCAGCAGCTTGGGGAGCCCGGCAACTAATGAAAAACTGTTTTTT; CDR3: CASSLGSPATNEKLFF
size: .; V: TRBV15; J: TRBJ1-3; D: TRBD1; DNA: TGTGCCTCAACGGCAGGGGGGACCATATATTTT; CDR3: CASTAGGTIYF
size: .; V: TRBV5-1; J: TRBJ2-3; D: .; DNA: TGCGCCAGCATGAGGGGGACCTACACAGATACGCAGTATTTT; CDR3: CASMRGTYTDTQYF
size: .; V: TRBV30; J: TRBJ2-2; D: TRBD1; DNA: TGTGCCTGGAAAGCTACCGGGACAGGAAACACCGGGGAGCTGTTTTTT; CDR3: CAWKATGTGNTGELFF
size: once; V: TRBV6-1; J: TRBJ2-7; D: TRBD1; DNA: TGTGCCAGCAGAGAAGCCGGGACAGGGGGCCACGAGCAGTACTTC; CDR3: CASREAGTGGHEQYF
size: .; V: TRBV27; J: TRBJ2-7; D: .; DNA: TGTGCCAGCAGTTCCGCAGGGTTTTGGGAGCAGTACTTC; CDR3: CASSSAGFWEQYF
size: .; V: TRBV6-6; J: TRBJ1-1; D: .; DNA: TGTGCCAGCAGTTACTCTCGGAGTGACACTGAAGCTTTCTTT; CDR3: CASSYSRSDTEAFF
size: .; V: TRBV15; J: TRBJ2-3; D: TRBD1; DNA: TGTGCCACCAGCCAATGGACAGGGAGCACAGATACGCAGTATTTT; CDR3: CATSQWTGSTDTQYF
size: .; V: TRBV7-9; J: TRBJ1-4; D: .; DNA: TGTGCCAGCAGCTTAGCCAGGGGCGGGGAAAAACTGTTTTTT; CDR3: CASSLARGGEKLFF
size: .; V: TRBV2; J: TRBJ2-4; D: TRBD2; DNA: TGTGCCAGCGTGACTAGCGGCATTCAGTACTTC; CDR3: CASVTSGIQYF
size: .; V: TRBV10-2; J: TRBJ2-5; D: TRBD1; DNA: TGCGCCAGCAGTGAGGTGGGGACAGGGATGGAGACCCAGTACTTC; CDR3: CASSEVGTGMETQYF
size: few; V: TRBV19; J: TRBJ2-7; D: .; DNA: TGTGCCAGTAGTCCAATTGACAGCAGCTCCTACGAGCAGTACTTC; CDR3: CASSPIDSSSYEQYF
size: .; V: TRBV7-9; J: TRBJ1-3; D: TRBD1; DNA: TGTTCCAGCAGCTTAGGCGAGGGGGCGGACGGAAACACCATATATTTT; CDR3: CSSSLGEGADGNTIYF
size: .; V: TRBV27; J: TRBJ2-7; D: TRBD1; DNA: TGTGCCAGCAATCGAATGGGACAGGGCTACGAGCAGTACTTC; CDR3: CASNRMGQGYEQYF
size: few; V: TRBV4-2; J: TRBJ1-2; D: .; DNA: TGTGCCAGCAGCCAAGATATCAGCTATGGCTACACCTTC; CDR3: CASSQDISYGYTF
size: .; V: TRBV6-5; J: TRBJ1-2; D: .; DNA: TGTGCCAGCAGTTACGGTGAGACAAGCATCTATGGCTACACCTTC; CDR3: CASSYGETSIYGYTF
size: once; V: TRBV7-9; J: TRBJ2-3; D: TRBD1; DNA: TGTGCCATAAAACCAGGGGGCCCAGATACGCAGTATTTT; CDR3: CAIKPGGPDTQYF
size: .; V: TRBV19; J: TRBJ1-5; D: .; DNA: TGTGCCAGTAGTATGTGGGCGGGGGGTCCAGGCAATCAGCCCCAGCATTTT; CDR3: CASSMWAGGPGNQPQHF
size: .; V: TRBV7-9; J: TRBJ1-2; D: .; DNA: TGTTCCAGCAGCTTATCTCTTAGCGCTAACTATGGCTACACCTTC; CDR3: CSSSLSLSANYGYTF
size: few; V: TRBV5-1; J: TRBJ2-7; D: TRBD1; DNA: TGCGCCAGCAGCTTGGGTTGGACAGGGGCTCTCGAGCAGTACTTC; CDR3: CASSLGWTGALEQYF
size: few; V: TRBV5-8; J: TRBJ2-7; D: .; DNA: TGTGCCAGCAGCTCCCTTTCTAAGCAGTACTTC; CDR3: CASSSLSKQYF
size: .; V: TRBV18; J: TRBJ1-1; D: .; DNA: TGTGCCAGCTCACCGCTAAACACTGAAGCTTTCTTT; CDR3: CASSPLNTEAFF
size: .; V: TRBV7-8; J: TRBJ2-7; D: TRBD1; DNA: TGTGCCAGCAGCTCCCGGACAGGGGGCAATGACGAGCAGTACTTC; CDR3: CASSSRTGGNDEQYF
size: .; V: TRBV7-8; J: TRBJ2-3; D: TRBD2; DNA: TGTGCCAGCAGCTTAGCCTCAGCCGGGACTAGATCCGGCACAGATACGCAGTATTTT; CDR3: CASSLASAGTRSGTDTQYF
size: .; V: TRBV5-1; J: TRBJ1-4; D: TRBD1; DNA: TGCGCCAGCAGCCCCCCCCGGGACAGGCCTTTTGAAAAACTGTTTTTT; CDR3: CASSPPRDRPFEKLFF
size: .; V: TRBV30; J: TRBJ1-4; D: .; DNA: TGTGCCTGGAGTGTAGGGGCCCGCATGGCGGCTGAAAAACTGTTTTTT; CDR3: CAWSVGARMAAEKLFF
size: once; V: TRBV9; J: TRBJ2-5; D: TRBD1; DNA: TGTGCCAGCAGCGCCGACAGGGGGCAAGAGACCCAGTACTTC; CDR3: CASSADRGQETQYF